Listed below are T cell receptor beta chains from one sample, sequenced in a study of T cell responses to AZD1222 COVID-19 vaccine. Assay: immunoSEQ multiplex PCR; the TCRdb copy retains only in-frame clones and omits some. The profile shows about 190,000 clones, 80% to 95% of them singletons. Sequencing used peripheral blood, obtained on day 0 of AZD1222 vaccination. These TCRs come from an adult in good health. CDR3s include the opening cysteine and the closing phenylalanine or tryptophan. Each record gives: J gene, D gene, clone size, CDR3 length, V gene, CDR3 protein, CDR3 DNA. The D gene is left open where the match is weak. Size is stated for part of the rows, as once, few or many counts, or as a class when the clone is expanded.

j_gene: TRBJ1-3
d_gene: .
abundance: .
len: 15
v_gene: TRBV18
CDR3aa: CASSPGAGSGNTIYF
CDR3nt: TGTGCCAGCTCACCGGGCGCAGGCTCTGGAAACACCATATATTTT

j_gene: TRBJ1-4
d_gene: .
abundance: .
len: 15
v_gene: TRBV5-4
CDR3aa: CASSGGGSANEKLFF
CDR3nt: TGTGCCAGCAGCGGGGGAGGGAGCGCTAATGAAAAACTGTTTTTT

j_gene: TRBJ1-2
d_gene: .
abundance: .
len: 13
v_gene: TRBV12-3/TRBV12-4
CDR3aa: CASSIRGGVGYTF
CDR3nt: TGTGCCAGCAGCATTAGGGGGGGGGTTGGCTACACCTTC

j_gene: TRBJ2-6
d_gene: .
abundance: .
len: 15
v_gene: TRBV27
CDR3aa: CASSLYSSGANVLTF
CDR3nt: TGTGCCAGCAGTTTATATAGCTCTGGGGCCAACGTCCTGACTTTC

j_gene: TRBJ1-2
d_gene: .
abundance: .
len: 13
v_gene: TRBV3-1/TRBV3-2
CDR3aa: CASSQDSGPGYTF
CDR3nt: TGTGCCAGCAGCCAAGACTCTGGCCCAGGCTACACCTTC

j_gene: TRBJ1-2
d_gene: TRBD1
abundance: once
len: 14
v_gene: TRBV3-1/TRBV3-2
CDR3aa: CASRRDRGSYGYTF
CDR3nt: TGTGCCAGCAGACGGGACAGGGGGTCATATGGCTACACCTTC

j_gene: TRBJ1-1
d_gene: TRBD1
abundance: .
len: 15
v_gene: TRBV7-8
CDR3aa: CASSYWTGEVTEAFF
CDR3nt: TGTGCCAGCAGCTACTGGACAGGGGAGGTCACTGAAGCTTTCTTT

j_gene: TRBJ1-4
d_gene: .
abundance: .
len: 13
v_gene: TRBV6-5
CDR3aa: CASRIRGPSKLFF
CDR3nt: TGTGCCAGCAGGATTCGGGGCCCCAGTAAACTGTTTTTT

j_gene: TRBJ2-3
d_gene: .
abundance: .
len: 15
v_gene: TRBV5-1
CDR3aa: CASSLQAASTDTQYF
CDR3nt: TGCGCCAGCAGCTTGCAAGCGGCTAGCACAGATACGCAGTATTTT

j_gene: TRBJ1-1
d_gene: .
abundance: .
len: 15
v_gene: TRBV3-1/TRBV3-2
CDR3aa: CASSQFGQGNTEAFF
CDR3nt: TGTGCCAGCAGCCAATTTGGGCAGGGAAACACTGAAGCTTTCTTT

j_gene: TRBJ2-7
d_gene: TRBD1
abundance: .
len: 15
v_gene: TRBV11-2
CDR3aa: CASSRDRASSYEQYF
CDR3nt: TGTGCCAGCAGCCGGGACAGGGCTAGCTCCTACGAGCAGTACTTC

j_gene: TRBJ1-5
d_gene: .
abundance: few
len: 13
v_gene: TRBV29-1
CDR3aa: CSAASGHNEPQHF
CDR3nt: TGCAGCGCTGCTTCCGGGCACAATGAGCCCCAGCATTTT

j_gene: TRBJ2-2
d_gene: TRBD2
abundance: .
len: 15
v_gene: TRBV5-1
CDR3aa: CASTTSGGATGELFF
CDR3nt: TGCGCCAGCACAACTAGCGGGGGGGCCACCGGGGAGCTGTTTTTT

j_gene: TRBJ1-3
d_gene: TRBD1
abundance: .
len: 15
v_gene: TRBV18
CDR3aa: CASSPPGQGGNTIYF
CDR3nt: TGTGCCAGCTCACCTCCGGGACAGGGAGGAAACACCATATATTTT

j_gene: TRBJ1-6
d_gene: .
abundance: .
len: 13
v_gene: TRBV5-1
CDR3aa: CASSLETARSLHF
CDR3nt: TGCGCCAGCAGCTTGGAGACAGCCCGGTCCCTCCACTTT

j_gene: TRBJ1-3
d_gene: .
abundance: once
len: 14
v_gene: TRBV5-1
CDR3aa: CASSQGGMGNTIYF
CDR3nt: TGCGCCAGCAGTCAAGGGGGAATGGGAAACACCATATATTTT

j_gene: TRBJ1-5
d_gene: .
abundance: .
len: 13
v_gene: TRBV27
CDR3aa: CASRALSNQPQHF
CDR3nt: TGTGCCAGCAGGGCCCTTAGCAATCAGCCCCAGCATTTT

j_gene: TRBJ2-2
d_gene: .
abundance: .
len: 16
v_gene: TRBV7-9
CDR3aa: CASSPPGLGGSGELFF
CDR3nt: TGTGCCAGCAGCCCACCGGGTCTCGGAGGTTCCGGGGAGCTGTTTTTT